These 9 T cell receptor beta chains originate from one sample sequenced in a study of CD8+ T cells in alopecia areata. RNA extraction was followed by reverse transcription into cDNA, which acted as the sequencing template. The assay was immunoSEQ multiplex PCR, and TCRdb's table has in-frame clones only and misses some. This sample has about 270,000 clones, with around three fifths found just once. Treatment given: oral pan-JAK inhibitor, 5-10 mg twice daily. Sequenced material: CD4+ T cells sorted from blood, taken around week 54, from a patient treated with tofacitinib. All receptors derive from a human donor with alopecia areata.

As DNA, the CDR3 is TGTGCCTGGAGCCGGACAGGACCTGATGGCTACACCTTC. Protein sequence: CAWSRTGPDGYTF. The chain links TRBV30 to TRBJ1-2, with 7 nucleotides matching TRBD1. Germline trimming cut 3 bases from V and 6 bases from J; bases unmatched to any gene: 7. The CDR3 has 13 amino acids. Germline CDR1 and CDR2: GTSNPN and SVGIG (reference sequence).

This clone was observed a few times. The chain employs TRBV2 and TRBJ1-5; possibly TRBD1 for D (5 bases). V dropped 4 bases and J dropped 5 bases, with 9 bases sitting between them. There are 13 residues in the CDR3. Germline CDR1 is SNHLY and CDR2 is FYNNEI. CDR3 bases: TGTGCCAGCAGTGTAGGGGTTTATCAGCCCCAGCATTTT. This codes for CASSVGVYQPQHF.

This clone was counted only a few times. This chain connects TRBV7-9 to TRBJ2-3, with 7 bases lining up with TRBD1. The CDR3 has 14 amino acids. Per the germline V gene, CDR1 is SEHNR and CDR2 is FQNEAQ (reference sequence). Losses at the gene ends were 4 bases for V and 2 bases for J; bases not matched to a gene: 3. The CDR3 region has the DNA TGTGCCAGCAGCTCGACAGGGAACACAGATACGCAGTATTTT. It translates to CASSSTGNTDTQYF.

V and J are TRBV30 and TRBJ1-1; D possibly corresponds to TRBD1 (6 bases). V lost 8 bases and J 1 base, leaving 14 bases between the germline ends. The CDR3 consists of 13 residues. Germline CDR1 and CDR2: GTSNPN and SVGIG (reference sequence). CDR3: CAHGQTRNTEAFF. The CDR3 DNA sequence: TGTGCCCACGGACAGACTCGGAACACTGAAGCTTTCTTT.

This clone was observed a few times. This sequence joins TRBV6-5 and TRBJ1-2; D uncertain. Trimming took off 7 bases at V and 0 bases at J, with 12 bases between the two ends. From germline, CDR1 is MNHEY and CDR2 SVGAGI. The CDR3 loop spans 14 amino acids. CDR3 region: CASTRGYPNYGYTF. DNA of the CDR3: TGTGCCAGCACCAGAGGGTACCCTAACTATGGCTACACCTTC.

This clone was counted a few times. The chain recombines TRBV29-1 with TRBJ1-1; no definite D call. The CDR3 loop spans 13 amino acids. Germline CDR1 SQVTM, CDR2 ANQGSEA. The V gene lost 6 bases and the J gene lost 0 bases, with 11 bases spanning the gap. The CDR3 bases are TGCAGCGTAGCCCCCGTAATGAACACTGAAGCTTTCTTT. Its protein product is CSVAPVMNTEAFF.

This clone occurred a few times. This chain connects TRBV29-1 to TRBJ2-2; no clear D. Trimming removed 4 bases from V and 4 bases from J, with 7 bases in between. The CDR3 consists of 12 residues. Germline values: CDR1 SQVTM, CDR2 ANQGSEA. CDR3 loop: CSVGAGTGELFF. CDR3 DNA: TGCAGCGTTGGGGCTGGCACCGGGGAGCTGTTTTTT.

CDR3 in amino acids: CASSNQGITEAFF. In nucleotides, the CDR3 is TGTGCCAGCAGCAATCAGGGGATCACTGAAGCTTTCTTT. V gene TRBV6-5 combines with J gene TRBJ1-1; TRBD1 is a possible D gene (6 bases). Germline CDR1 and CDR2: MNHEY and SVGAGI. CDR3 length: 13 amino acids. Trimming took 6 bases from V and 4 from J, leaving 12 bases between them.

This chain links TRBV5-4 with TRBJ2-4, with D possibly being TRBD1 or TRBD2 (5 bases each). Trimming stripped 3 bases from V and 0 bases from J, with 13 bases between. In germline, CDR1 is SGHNT, CDR2 YYREEE (reference sequence). This CDR3 region has 16 residues. The CDR3 is CASSSKGPLAKNIQYF. CDR3 sequence (DNA): TGTGCCAGCAGCTCGAAGGGACCTCTAGCCAAAAACATTCAGTACTTC.